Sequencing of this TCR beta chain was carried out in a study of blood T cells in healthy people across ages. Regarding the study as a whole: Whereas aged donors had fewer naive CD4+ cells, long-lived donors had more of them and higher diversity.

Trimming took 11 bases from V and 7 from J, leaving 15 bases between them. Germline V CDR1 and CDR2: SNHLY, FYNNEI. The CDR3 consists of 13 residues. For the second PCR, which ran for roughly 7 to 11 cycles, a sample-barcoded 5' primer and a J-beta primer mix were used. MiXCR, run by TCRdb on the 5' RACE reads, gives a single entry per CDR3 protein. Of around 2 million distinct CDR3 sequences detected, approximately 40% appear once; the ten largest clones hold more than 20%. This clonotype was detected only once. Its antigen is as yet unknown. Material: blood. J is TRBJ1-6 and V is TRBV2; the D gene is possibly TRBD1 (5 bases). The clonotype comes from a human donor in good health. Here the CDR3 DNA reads TGTGCCTGCCAGACAGAATTGAATTCACCCCTCCACTTT. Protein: CACQTELNSPLHF.